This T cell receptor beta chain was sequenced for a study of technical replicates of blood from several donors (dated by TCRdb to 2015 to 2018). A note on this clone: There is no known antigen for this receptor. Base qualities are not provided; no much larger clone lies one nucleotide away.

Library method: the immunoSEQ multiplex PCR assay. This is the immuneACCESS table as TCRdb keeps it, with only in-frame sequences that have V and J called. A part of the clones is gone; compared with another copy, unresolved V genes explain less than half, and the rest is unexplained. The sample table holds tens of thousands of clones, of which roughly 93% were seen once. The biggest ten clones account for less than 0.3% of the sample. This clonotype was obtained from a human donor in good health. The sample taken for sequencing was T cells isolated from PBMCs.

The CDR3 has the sequence CASSLAGVSHEQFF. The nucleotides are TGCGCCAGCAGCCTAGCGGGAGTTTCGCATGAGCAGTTCTTC. The V and J genes are TRBV4-1 and TRBJ2-1, with 9 bases matching TRBD2. V loses 4 bases at its end and J loses 8 bases; junction bases beyond the gene matches: 6. From the cysteine up to the phenylalanine, the CDR3 has a length of 14 residues. Only CDR3 DNA remains: 42 bases, in frame from the first base. The germline V gene sets CDR1 to MGHRA and CDR2 to YSYEKL.